The sequence of this T cell receptor (beta chain) was determined in a study of blood T cell repertoires in COVID-19. This table comes from immunoSEQ multiplex PCR, and its TCRdb copy is limited to in-frame clones, with some not included. The table records roughly 99,000 clones, more than 70% of them present only once. Germline V gene data show CDR1 as SGHAT and CDR2 as FQNNGV. The CDR3 consists of 16 residues. V gave up 8 bases and J gave up 0 bases, with 16 bases separating them. This chain links TRBV11-2 with TRBJ1-4; possibly TRBD1 for D (6 bases). The receptor's source is a man aged 50-60 years with active or convalescent COVID-19. The sample taken for sequencing was peripheral blood. The CDR3 DNA is TGTGCCAGCTGGCCAGGGGACCATGCAACTAATGAAAAACTGTTTTTT. This codes for CASWPGDHATNEKLFF.